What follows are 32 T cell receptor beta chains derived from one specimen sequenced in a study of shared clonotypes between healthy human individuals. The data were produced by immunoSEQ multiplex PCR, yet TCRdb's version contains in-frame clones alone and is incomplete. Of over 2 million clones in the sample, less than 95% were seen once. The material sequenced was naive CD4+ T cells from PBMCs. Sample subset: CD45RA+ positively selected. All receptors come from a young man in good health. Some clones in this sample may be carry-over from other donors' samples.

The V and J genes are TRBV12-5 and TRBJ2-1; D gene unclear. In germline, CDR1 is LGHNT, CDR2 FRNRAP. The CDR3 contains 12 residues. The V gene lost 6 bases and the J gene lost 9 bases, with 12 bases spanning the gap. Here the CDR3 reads CASGSVVGEQFF. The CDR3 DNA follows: TGTGCTAGTGGCTCTGTAGTCGGTGAGCAGTTCTTC.

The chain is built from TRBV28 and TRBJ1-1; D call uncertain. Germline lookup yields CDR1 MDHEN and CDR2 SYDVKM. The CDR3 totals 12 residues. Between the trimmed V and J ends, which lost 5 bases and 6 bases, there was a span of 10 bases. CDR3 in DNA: TGTGCCAGCAGTATTCGGAGGGCTGAAGCTTTCTTT. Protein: CASSIRRAEAFF.

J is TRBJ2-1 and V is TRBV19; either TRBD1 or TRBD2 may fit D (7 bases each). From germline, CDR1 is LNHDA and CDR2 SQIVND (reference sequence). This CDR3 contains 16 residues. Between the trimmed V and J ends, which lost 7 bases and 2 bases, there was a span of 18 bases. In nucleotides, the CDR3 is TGTGCCAGTACCTCAGGGGGGCGGGGGCCCTACAATGAGCAGTTCTTC. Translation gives CASTSGGRGPYNEQFF.

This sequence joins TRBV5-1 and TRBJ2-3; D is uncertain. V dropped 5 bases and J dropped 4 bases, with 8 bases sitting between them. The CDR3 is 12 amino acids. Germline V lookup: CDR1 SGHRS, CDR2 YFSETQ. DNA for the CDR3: TGCGCCAGCAGGTGGGGTGCAGATACGCAGTATTTT. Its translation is CASRWGADTQYF.

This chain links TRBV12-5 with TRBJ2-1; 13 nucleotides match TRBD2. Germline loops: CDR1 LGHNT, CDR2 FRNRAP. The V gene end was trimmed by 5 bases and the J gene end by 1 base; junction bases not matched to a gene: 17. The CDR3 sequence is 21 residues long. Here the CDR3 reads CASGSETSGRALLLSYNEQFF. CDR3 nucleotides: TGTGCTAGTGGTAGCGAAACTAGCGGGAGGGCCCTTTTGTTATCCTACAATGAGCAGTTCTTC.

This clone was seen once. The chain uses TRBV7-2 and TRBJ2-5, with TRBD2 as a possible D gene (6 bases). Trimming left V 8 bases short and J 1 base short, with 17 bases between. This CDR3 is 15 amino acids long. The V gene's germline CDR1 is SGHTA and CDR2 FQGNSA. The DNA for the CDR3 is TGTGCCAGCGGGCGCCTGGGTAGCGGCCAAGAGACCCAGTACTTC. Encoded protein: CASGRLGSGQETQYF.

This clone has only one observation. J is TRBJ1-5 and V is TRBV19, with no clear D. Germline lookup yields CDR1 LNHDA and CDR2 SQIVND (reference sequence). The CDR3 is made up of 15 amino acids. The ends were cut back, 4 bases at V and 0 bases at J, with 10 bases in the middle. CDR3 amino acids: CASSRTVNSNQPQHF. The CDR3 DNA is TGTGCCAGTAGTAGGACGGTTAATAGCAATCAGCCCCAGCATTTT.

For the CDR3, the DNA is TGTGCCAGCAGCCTACTCGCTTCTGGGGCCAACGTCCTGACTTTC. Its protein is CASSLLASGANVLTF. V usage is TRBV4-2 and J usage is TRBJ2-6; D call uncertain. The CDR3 contains 15 residues. The V end was cut by 4 bases, the J end by 1 base, with 8 bases between. From germline, CDR1 is LGHNA and CDR2 YNFKEQ.

The CDR3 reads CASSSTTDTQYF. CDR3 coding DNA: TGTGCCAGCAGCTCCACGACAGATACGCAGTATTTT. The J gene is TRBJ2-3, the V gene TRBV11-2, with D unclear. Per germline, CDR1 SGHAT and CDR2 FQNNGV. CDR3 length: 12 residues. Trimming shortened V by 4 bases and J by 3 bases, and 5 bases separated the two germline ends.

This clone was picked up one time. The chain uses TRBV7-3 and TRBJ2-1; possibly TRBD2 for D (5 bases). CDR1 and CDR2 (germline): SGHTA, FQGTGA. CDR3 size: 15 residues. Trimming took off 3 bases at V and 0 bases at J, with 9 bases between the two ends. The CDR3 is CASSLDFLSYNEQFF. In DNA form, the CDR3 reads TGTGCCAGCAGCTTGGACTTTCTCTCCTACAATGAGCAGTTCTTC.

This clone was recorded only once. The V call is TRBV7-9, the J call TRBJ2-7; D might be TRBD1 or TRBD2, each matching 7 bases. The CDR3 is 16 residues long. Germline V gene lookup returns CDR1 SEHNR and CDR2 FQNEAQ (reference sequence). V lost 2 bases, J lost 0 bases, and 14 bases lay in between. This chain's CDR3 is CASSLYRGGSSYEQYF. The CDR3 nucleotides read TGTGCCAGCAGCTTATACAGGGGAGGGAGCTCCTACGAGCAGTACTTC.

CDR3 nucleotide sequence: TGTGCCAGCAGTCCGCCCAGAACGGGGGGAAGCTCCTACGAGCAGTACTTC. This codes for CASSPPRTGGSSYEQYF. The gene calls are TRBV28 and TRBJ2-7; TRBD2 matches 7 bases. Germline lookup yields CDR1 MDHEN and CDR2 SYDVKM. This CDR3 comprises 17 residues. Germline trimming cut 5 bases from V and 0 bases from J; bases unmatched to any gene: 13.

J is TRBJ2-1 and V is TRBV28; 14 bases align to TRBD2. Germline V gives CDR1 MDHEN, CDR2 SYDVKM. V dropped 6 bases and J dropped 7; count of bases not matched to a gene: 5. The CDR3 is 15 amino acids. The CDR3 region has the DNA TGTGCCAGCAGCCGCGGGACTAGCGGGAGTAATGAGCAGTTCTTC. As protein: CASSRGTSGSNEQFF. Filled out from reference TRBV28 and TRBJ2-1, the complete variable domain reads DVKVTQSSRYLVKRTGEKVFLECVQDMDHENMFWYRQDPGLGLRLIYFSYDVKMKEKGDIPEGYSVSREKKERFSLILESASTNQTSMYLCASSRGTSGSNEQFFGPGTRLTVL.

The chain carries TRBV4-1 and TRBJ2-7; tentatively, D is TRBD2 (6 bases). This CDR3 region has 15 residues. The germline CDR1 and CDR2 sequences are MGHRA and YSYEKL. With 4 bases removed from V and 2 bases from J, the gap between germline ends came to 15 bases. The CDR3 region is CASSRWEEAPYEQYF. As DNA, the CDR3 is TGCGCCAGCAGCCGCTGGGAGGAGGCCCCCTACGAGCAGTACTTC.

The CDR3 loop is CASSRPGWGAGYTF. The CDR3 DNA is TGTGCCAGCAGCCGCCCCGGTTGGGGGGCTGGCTACACCTTC. The chain recombines TRBV5-6 with TRBJ1-2; the D gene is possibly TRBD1 (6 bases). Trimming shortened V by 4 bases and J by 7 bases, and 17 bases separated the two germline ends. Germline V gene data show CDR1 as SGHDT and CDR2 as YYEEEE. This CDR3 has 14 amino acids.

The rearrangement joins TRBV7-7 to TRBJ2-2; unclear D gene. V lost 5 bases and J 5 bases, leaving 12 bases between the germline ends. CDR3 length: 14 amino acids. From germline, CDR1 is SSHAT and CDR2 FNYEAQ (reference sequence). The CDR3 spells CASSLSSVTGELFF. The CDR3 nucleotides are TGTGCCAGCAGCCTATCATCGGTGACCGGGGAGCTGTTTTTT.

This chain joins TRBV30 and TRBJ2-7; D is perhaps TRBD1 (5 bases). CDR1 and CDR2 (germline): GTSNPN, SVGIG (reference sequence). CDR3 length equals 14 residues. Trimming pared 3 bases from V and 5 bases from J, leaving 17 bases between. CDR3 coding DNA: TGTGCCTGGAGCGACAGCCGCTTAGTCCACGAGCAGTACTTC. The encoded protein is CAWSDSRLVHEQYF.

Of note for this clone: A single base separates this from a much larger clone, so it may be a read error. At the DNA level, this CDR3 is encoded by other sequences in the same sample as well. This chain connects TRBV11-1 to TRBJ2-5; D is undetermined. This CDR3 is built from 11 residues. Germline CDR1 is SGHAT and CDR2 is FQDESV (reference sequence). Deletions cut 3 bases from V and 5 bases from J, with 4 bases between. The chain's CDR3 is CASSFGETQYF. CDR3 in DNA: TGTGCCAGCAGCTTTGGGGAGACCCAGTACTTC.

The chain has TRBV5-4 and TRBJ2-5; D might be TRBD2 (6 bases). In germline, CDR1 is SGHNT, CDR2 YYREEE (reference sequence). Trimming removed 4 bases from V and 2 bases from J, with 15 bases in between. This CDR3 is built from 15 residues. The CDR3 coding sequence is TGTGCCAGCAGCCCTTTCGGCGGGACGCAAGAGACCCAGTACTTC. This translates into CASSPFGGTQETQYF.

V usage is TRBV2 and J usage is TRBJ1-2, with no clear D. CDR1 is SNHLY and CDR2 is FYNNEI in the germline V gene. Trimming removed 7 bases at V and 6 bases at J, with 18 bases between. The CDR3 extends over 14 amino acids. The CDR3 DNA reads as TGTGCCAGCAACCCAAGCCTCGCGGAGGATGGCTACACCTTC. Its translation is CASNPSLAEDGYTF.

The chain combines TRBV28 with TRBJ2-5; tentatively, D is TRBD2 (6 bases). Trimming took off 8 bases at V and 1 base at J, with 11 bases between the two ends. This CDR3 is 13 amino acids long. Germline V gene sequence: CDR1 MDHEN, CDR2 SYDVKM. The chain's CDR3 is CASRGTFQETQYF. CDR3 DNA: TGTGCCAGCCGGGGGACCTTCCAAGAGACCCAGTACTTC. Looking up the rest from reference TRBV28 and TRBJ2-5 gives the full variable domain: DVKVTQSSRYLVKRTGEKVFLECVQDMDHENMFWYRQDPGLGLRLIYFSYDVKMKEKGDIPEGYSVSREKKERFSLILESASTNQTSMYLCASRGTFQETQYFGPGTRLLVL.

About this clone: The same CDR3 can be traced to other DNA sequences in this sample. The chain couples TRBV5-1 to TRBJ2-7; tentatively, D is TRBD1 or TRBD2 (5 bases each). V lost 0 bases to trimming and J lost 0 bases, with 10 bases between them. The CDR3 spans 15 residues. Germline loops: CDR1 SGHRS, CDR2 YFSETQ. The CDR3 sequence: CASSLAGTSSYEQYF. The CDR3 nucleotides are TGCGCCAGCAGCTTGGCCGGGACGAGCTCCTACGAGCAGTACTTC.

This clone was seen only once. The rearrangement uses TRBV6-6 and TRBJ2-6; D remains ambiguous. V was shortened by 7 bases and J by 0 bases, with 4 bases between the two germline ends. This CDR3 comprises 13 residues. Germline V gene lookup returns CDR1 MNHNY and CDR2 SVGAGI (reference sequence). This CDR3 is CASILSGANVLTF. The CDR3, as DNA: TGTGCCAGCATCCTCTCTGGGGCCAACGTCCTGACTTTC.

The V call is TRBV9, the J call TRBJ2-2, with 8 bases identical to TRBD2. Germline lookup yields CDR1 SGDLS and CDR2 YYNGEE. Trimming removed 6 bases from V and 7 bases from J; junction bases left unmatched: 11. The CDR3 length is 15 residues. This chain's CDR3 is CASKAGTSSVGELFF. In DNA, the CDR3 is TGTGCCAGCAAGGCCGGGACTAGTAGCGTCGGGGAGCTGTTTTTT.

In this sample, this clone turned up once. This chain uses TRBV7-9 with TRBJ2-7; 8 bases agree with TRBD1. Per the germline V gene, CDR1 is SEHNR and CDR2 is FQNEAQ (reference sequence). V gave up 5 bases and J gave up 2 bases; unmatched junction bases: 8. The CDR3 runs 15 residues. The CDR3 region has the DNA TGTGCCAGCAGCCGAGACAGGGGAAGGACCTACGAGCAGTACTTC. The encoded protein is CASSRDRGRTYEQYF.

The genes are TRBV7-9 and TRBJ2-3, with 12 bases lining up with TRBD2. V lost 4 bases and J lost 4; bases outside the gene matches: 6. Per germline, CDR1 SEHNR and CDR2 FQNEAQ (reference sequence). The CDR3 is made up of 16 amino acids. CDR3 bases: TGTGCCAGCAGCTCGCAGACTAGCGGGAGACCAGATACGCAGTATTTT. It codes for CASSSQTSGRPDTQYF.

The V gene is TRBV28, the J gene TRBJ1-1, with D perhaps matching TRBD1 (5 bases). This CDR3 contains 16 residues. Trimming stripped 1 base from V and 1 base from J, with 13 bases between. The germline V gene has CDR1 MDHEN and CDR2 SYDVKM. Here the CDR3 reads CASSLSRLTGNTEAFF. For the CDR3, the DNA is TGTGCCAGCAGTTTATCTCGACTAACAGGGAACACTGAAGCTTTCTTT. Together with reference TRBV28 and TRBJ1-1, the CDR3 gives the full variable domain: DVKVTQSSRYLVKRTGEKVFLECVQDMDHENMFWYRQDPGLGLRLIYFSYDVKMKEKGDIPEGYSVSREKKERFSLILESASTNQTSMYLCASSLSRLTGNTEAFFGQGTRLTVV.

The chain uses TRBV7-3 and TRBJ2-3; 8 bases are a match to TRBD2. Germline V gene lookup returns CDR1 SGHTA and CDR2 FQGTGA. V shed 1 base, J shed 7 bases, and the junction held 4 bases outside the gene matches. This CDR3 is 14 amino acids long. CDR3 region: CASSLSAGGNTQYF. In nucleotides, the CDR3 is TGTGCCAGCAGCTTAAGTGCGGGAGGCAATACGCAGTATTTT.

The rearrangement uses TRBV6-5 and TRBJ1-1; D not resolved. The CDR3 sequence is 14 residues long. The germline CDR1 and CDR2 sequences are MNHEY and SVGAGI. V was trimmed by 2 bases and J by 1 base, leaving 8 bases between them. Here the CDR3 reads CASSYVPGNTEAFF. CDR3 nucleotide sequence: TGTGCCAGCAGTTACGTTCCAGGGAACACTGAAGCTTTCTTT.

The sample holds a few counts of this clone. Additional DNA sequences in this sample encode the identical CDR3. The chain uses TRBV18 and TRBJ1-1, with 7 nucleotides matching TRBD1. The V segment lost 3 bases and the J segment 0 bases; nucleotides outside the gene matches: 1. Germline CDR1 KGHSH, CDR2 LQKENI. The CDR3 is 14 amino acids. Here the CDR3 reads CASSPGQMNTEAFF. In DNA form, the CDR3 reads TGTGCCAGCTCACCGGGACAGATGAACACTGAAGCTTTCTTT.

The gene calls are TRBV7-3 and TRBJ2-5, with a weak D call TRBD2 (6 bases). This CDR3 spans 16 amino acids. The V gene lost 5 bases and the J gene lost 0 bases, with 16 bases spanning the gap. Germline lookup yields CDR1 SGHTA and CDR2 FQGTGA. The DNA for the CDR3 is TGTGCCAGCAGCCCCCGGGGCGGGGCGAACCAAGAGACCCAGTACTTC. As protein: CASSPRGGANQETQYF. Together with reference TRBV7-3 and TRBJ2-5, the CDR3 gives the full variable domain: GAGVSQTPSNKVTEKGKYVELRCDPISGHTALYWYRQSLGQGPEFLIYFQGTGAADDSGLPNDRFFAVRPEGSVSTLKIQRTERGDSAVYLCASSPRGGANQETQYFGPGTRLLVL.

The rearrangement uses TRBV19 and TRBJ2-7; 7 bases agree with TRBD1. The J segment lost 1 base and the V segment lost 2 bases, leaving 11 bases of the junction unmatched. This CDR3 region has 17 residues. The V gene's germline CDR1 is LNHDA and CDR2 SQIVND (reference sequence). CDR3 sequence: CASSILLGTDRSYEQYF. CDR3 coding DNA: TGTGCCAGTAGTATACTATTGGGGACGGACAGGTCCTACGAGCAGTACTTC.